This T cell receptor (beta chain) was obtained from a study of cytomegalovirus exposure and HLA in healthy donors. About this clone itself: Antigen: not known.

J was trimmed by 0 bases and V by 4 bases; bases with no gene match: 11. Germline loops: CDR1 SGHNT, CDR2 YYREEE (reference sequence). There are 17 residues in the CDR3. It was with 60 Vbeta and 13 Jbeta primers that the PCR ran. Clones were read by immunoSEQ multiplex PCR, and TCRdb kept only the in-frame ones, dropping some. This repertoire shows more than 100,000 clones, roughly three quarters found once; its top ten account for 0.75% to 0.95%. Study results and limitations: Later on, an analysis showed TCR association rates differing by HLA locus, with DRB1 the most and HLA-C the fewest. Some TCR beta chains (164 of them) were listed as cytomegalovirus-associated. HLA restriction was apparent for most CMV-associated TCR beta chains in a later analysis.

This TCR was sampled from a woman aged 55-70 years in good health and CMV-seronegative. The J gene is TRBJ2-7, the V gene TRBV5-4; 9 bases match TRBD1. Sequenced input: PBMCs. The CDR3 nucleotides read TGTGCCAGCAGCCTACTAACCGGGACAGGGAGCTCCTACGAGCAGTACTTC. This encodes CASSLLTGTGSSYEQYF.